These T cell receptor beta chains were read from a single sample in a study of CD8 T cells in Susac syndrome. From the immunoSEQ multiplex PCR reads, TCRdb called clonotypes with MiXCR, one entry per CDR3 protein. The sample consists of approximately 190,000 distinct CDR3 sequences, approximately 95% of them appearing once. Sequencing was done on a sample of CD4+ T cells from PBMCs. The receptors come from a human donor with Susac syndrome. Each CDR3 is given with its conserved first and last residue. The D gene is left open where the match is weak.

J gene: TRBJ2-7
V gene: TRBV12-3/TRBV12-4
D gene: .
CDR3 DNA: TGTGCCAGCAGTTTAAACGACTACGAGCAGTACTTC
CDR3 protein: CASSLNDYEQYF

J gene: TRBJ1-2
V gene: TRBV7-9
D gene: .
CDR3 DNA: TGTGCCAGCAGCCGGTTTAGGGACTATGGCTACACCTTC
CDR3 protein: CASSRFRDYGYTF

J gene: TRBJ1-5
V gene: TRBV11-2
D gene: .
CDR3 DNA: TGTGCCAGCAGCTTCGGACCCAATAGCAATCAGCCCCAGCATTTT
CDR3 protein: CASSFGPNSNQPQHF

J gene: TRBJ2-1
V gene: TRBV19
D gene: .
CDR3 DNA: TGTGCCAGTACCGTGGGTCAGGGATATTACAATGAGCAGTTCTTC
CDR3 protein: CASTVGQGYYNEQFF

J gene: TRBJ2-3
V gene: TRBV2
D gene: .
CDR3 DNA: TGTGCCAGCAGTGTGCGCGGGGATAGCACAGATACGCAGTATTTT
CDR3 protein: CASSVRGDSTDTQYF

J gene: TRBJ2-5
V gene: TRBV7-3
D gene: .
CDR3 DNA: TGTGCCAGCAGCTTAACCGGGGCCTATTTAGAGACCCAGTACTTC
CDR3 protein: CASSLTGAYLETQYF

J gene: TRBJ1-2
V gene: TRBV4-3
D gene: TRBD1
CDR3 DNA: TGCGCCAGCAGCCCGCCAGGGGGTAAAGGCTACACCTTC
CDR3 protein: CASSPPGGKGYTF

J gene: TRBJ2-1
V gene: TRBV3-1
D gene: .
CDR3 DNA: TGTGCCAGCAGCCAACCTAGACTAGCCTACAATGAGCAGTTCTTC
CDR3 protein: CASSQPRLAYNEQFF

J gene: TRBJ2-1
V gene: TRBV9
D gene: TRBD2
CDR3 DNA: TGTGCCAGCAGCGTCCCCCGCAGCGGGGGGCCCAATGAGCAGTTCTTC
CDR3 protein: CASSVPRSGGPNEQFF

J gene: TRBJ1-5
V gene: TRBV12-3/TRBV12-4
D gene: .
CDR3 DNA: TGTGCCAGCAGTTTTACGGGGAATCAGCCCCAGCATTTT
CDR3 protein: CASSFTGNQPQHF

J gene: TRBJ1-6
V gene: TRBV10-3
D gene: TRBD1
CDR3 DNA: TGTGCCATCAGTGGGACAGGGGGCAATTCACCCCTCCACTTT
CDR3 protein: CAISGTGGNSPLHF

J gene: TRBJ2-1
V gene: TRBV2
D gene: .
CDR3 DNA: TGTGCCAGACAGGGATTTCGGAATGAGCAGTTCTTC
CDR3 protein: CARQGFRNEQFF

J gene: TRBJ2-7
V gene: TRBV2
D gene: .
CDR3 DNA: TGTGCCAGCAGTGAAGGGATATACGAGCAGTACTTC
CDR3 protein: CASSEGIYEQYF

J gene: TRBJ2-4
V gene: TRBV29-1
D gene: TRBD1
CDR3 DNA: TGCAGCGTGGGGGTCCGAGGACAGGGCAAAAACATTCAGTACTTC
CDR3 protein: CSVGVRGQGKNIQYF

J gene: TRBJ1-6
V gene: TRBV30
D gene: TRBD1
CDR3 DNA: TGTGCCTGGAGACAGGGGAATTCACCCCTCCACTTT
CDR3 protein: CAWRQGNSPLHF

J gene: TRBJ2-6
V gene: TRBV9
D gene: .
CDR3 DNA: TGTGCCAGCAGCGTAGCTAGCTCTGGGGCCAACGTCCTGACTTTC
CDR3 protein: CASSVASSGANVLTF

J gene: TRBJ2-4
V gene: TRBV20-1
D gene: .
CDR3 DNA: TGCAGTGCTAGGGGGGCCGGTGGAAACATTCAGTACTTC
CDR3 protein: CSARGAGGNIQYF

J gene: TRBJ1-4
V gene: TRBV30
D gene: .
CDR3 DNA: TGTGCCTGGAACAGGGTCCGGGAAAAACTGTTTTTT
CDR3 protein: CAWNRVREKLFF

J gene: TRBJ2-1
V gene: TRBV7-7
D gene: .
CDR3 DNA: TGTGCTAGCAGCTTAGAGGCAGGGGCCTACAATGAGCAGTTCTTC
CDR3 protein: CASSLEAGAYNEQFF

J gene: TRBJ2-2
V gene: TRBV12-3/TRBV12-4
D gene: TRBD1
CDR3 DNA: TGTGCCAGCAGTGGACAGGCGATGGTTACCGGGGAGCTGTTTTTT
CDR3 protein: CASSGQAMVTGELFF

J gene: TRBJ2-2
V gene: TRBV3-1
D gene: TRBD1
CDR3 DNA: TGTGCCAGCAGCGACTCGGACAGGGCTGGCCGGGAGCTGTTTTTT
CDR3 protein: CASSDSDRAGRELFF

J gene: TRBJ2-3
V gene: TRBV20-1
D gene: TRBD2
CDR3 DNA: TGCAGTGCTAGAGGTGGGACTAGCGGGGCGGCAGATACGCAGTATTTT
CDR3 protein: CSARGGTSGAADTQYF

J gene: TRBJ1-1
V gene: TRBV5-1
D gene: .
CDR3 DNA: TGCGCCAGCAGCTTGGCGGGGACCATGAACACTGAAGCTTTCTTT
CDR3 protein: CASSLAGTMNTEAFF